Below, 25 T cell receptor beta chains from the same sample are listed, as sequenced in a study of blood T cell repertoires in COVID-19. The assay was immunoSEQ multiplex PCR, and TCRdb's table has in-frame clones only and misses some. The sample includes around 320,000 clones, roughly 85% seen only once; the top ten take around 7.8%. The sequenced material came from peripheral blood. These receptors all stem from a human donor in a cohort sampled during active COVID-19.

This chain joins TRBV5-1 and TRBJ1-1; possible D gene TRBD1, 5 bases. This CDR3 is built from 13 residues. From germline, CDR1 is SGHRS and CDR2 YFSETQ. V was pared by 5 bases and J by 4 bases, with 12 bases between. The CDR3 is CASSRGGSTEAFF. The CDR3 DNA reads as TGCGCCAGCAGTCGGGGGGGAAGCACTGAAGCTTTCTTT.

The J gene is TRBJ2-1, the V gene TRBV7-9; TRBD2 matches 10 bases. Germline lookup yields CDR1 SEHNR and CDR2 FQNEAQ (reference sequence). The CDR3 spans 15 residues. The trim removed 3 bases at V and 7 bases at J, leaving 6 bases unmatched. The CDR3 region has the DNA TGTGCCAGCAGCTTCCTAGCGGGGGCCGGGAATGAGCAGTTCTTC. Amino acid sequence: CASSFLAGAGNEQFF.

The rearrangement joins TRBV14 to TRBJ2-2; tentative D call: TRBD1 (6 bases). This CDR3 has 16 residues. Between the trimmed V and J ends, which lost 4 bases and 9 bases, there was a span of 21 bases. The germline gives CDR1 SGHDN, CDR2 FVKESK. This CDR3 reads CASSRTTGALTWELFF. In nucleotides, the CDR3 is TGTGCCAGCAGCCGGACGACAGGTGCCTTGACCTGGGAGCTGTTTTTT. Variable domain in full (rest from reference TRBV14 and TRBJ2-2): EAGVTQFPSHSVIEKGQTVTLRCDPISGHDNLYWYRRVMGKEIKFLLHFVKESKQDESGMPNNRFLAERTGGTYSTLKVQPAELEDSGVYFCASSRTTGALTWELFFGEGSRLTVL.

CDR3 sequence (DNA): TGCGCCAGCAGTCAATCGGCCTCCTCCTATAATTCACCCCTCCACTTT. It codes for CASSQSASSYNSPLHF. This rearrangement joins TRBV23-1 to TRBJ1-6, with D uncertain. TRBV23-1 is an open reading frame, and its role is uncertain. Trimming stripped 0 bases from V and 0 bases from J, with 6 bases between. The CDR3 totals 16 residues.

The sample holds one count of this clone. V and J are TRBV24-1 and TRBJ2-5, with 7 bases that match TRBD1. Germline V gene data show CDR1 as KGHDR and CDR2 as SFDVKD. The CDR3 loop spans 16 amino acids. The trim removed 4 bases at V and 2 bases at J, leaving 9 bases unmatched. Written as DNA, the CDR3 is TGTGCCACCAGTGACGCCGGACAGGATACTCAAGAGACCCAGTACTTC. It specifies CATSDAGQDTQETQYF.

Worth noting for this clone: One end of the junction varies from germline; a read error may be responsible. J is TRBJ2-1 and V is TRBV19; a possible D gene is TRBD1 (6 bases). The CDR3 has 14 amino acids. From germline, CDR1 is LNHDA and CDR2 SQIVND (reference sequence). The CDR3 spells CASRRGTNYNEQFF. The CDR3 DNA is TGCGCATCGCGGCGAGGGACAAACTACAATGAGCAGTTCTTC.

The V call is TRBV7-3, the J call TRBJ1-2; D perhaps matches TRBD1 (5 bases). The CDR3 loop spans 11 amino acids. The germline V gene encodes CDR1 SGHTA and CDR2 FQGTGA. V was clipped by 6 bases and J by 4 bases, with 6 bases between them. The CDR3 DNA sequence: TGTGCCAGCAGTCAGGGCTATGGCTACACCTTC. Its translation: CASSQGYGYTF.

The V call is TRBV7-3, the J call TRBJ1-1, with 8 positions matching TRBD1. Germline CDR1 SGHTA, CDR2 FQGTGA. The CDR3 is 12 amino acids. The junction had 4 bases not matched to a gene; V was cut back by 4 bases and J by 9 bases. CDR3 coding DNA: TGTGCCAGCAGCTCAGGACAGGGTAAAGCTTTCTTT. Its translation is CASSSGQGKAFF.

This chain connects TRBV25-1 to TRBJ1-2; D gene ambiguous. V shed 1 base and J shed 3 bases, with 18 bases lying between them. The CDR3 is 17 amino acids. The germline CDR1 and CDR2 sequences are MGHDK and SYGVNS. The CDR3 region is CASSESLGGRVDYGYTF. CDR3 sequence (DNA): TGTGCCAGCAGTGAATCTTTGGGTGGGCGGGTGGACTATGGCTACACCTTC.

This chain uses TRBV5-6 with TRBJ2-6, with D perhaps TRBD1 (5 bases). This CDR3 is built from 18 residues. The germline V gene encodes CDR1 SGHDT and CDR2 YYEEEE. V shed 3 bases and J shed 0 bases, with 16 bases lying between them. Here the CDR3 reads CASSSLTEPNSGANVLTF. CDR3 DNA: TGTGCCAGCAGCTCACTGACAGAGCCAAACTCTGGGGCCAACGTCCTGACTTTC. Full variable domain (missing parts from reference TRBV5-6 and TRBJ2-6): DAGVTQSPTHLIKTRGQQVTLRCSPKSGHDTVSWYQQALGQGPQFIFQYYEEEERQRGNFPDRFSGHQFPNYSSELNVNALLLGDSALYLCASSSLTEPNSGANVLTFGAGSRLTVL.

This clone occurred many times. Other nucleotide sequences in the sample specify the same CDR3. The rearrangement joins TRBV3-1 (or the pseudogene TRBV3-2) to TRBJ2-2; TRBD1 aligns across 9 bases. This CDR3 has 16 amino acids. J gave up 4 bases and V 2 bases, and 5 bases lay outside the gene matches. Germline CDR1 reads LGHDT; CDR2 reads YNNKEL (reference sequence). DNA for the CDR3: TGTGCCAGCAGCCAAAACAGGGGGCGCGGCACCGGGGAGCTGTTTTTT. Protein product: CASSQNRGRGTGELFF.

V usage is TRBV4-1 and J usage is TRBJ1-2; possibly TRBD1 for D (5 bases). Trimming shortened V by 3 bases and J by 3 bases, and 14 bases separated the two germline ends. The CDR3 runs to 15 residues. Germline lookup yields CDR1 MGHRA and CDR2 YSYEKL. CDR3 coding DNA: TGCGCCAGCAGCCACCAGAGCGGGACGGACTATGGCTACACCTTC. This gives the protein CASSHQSGTDYGYTF.

This chain connects TRBV19 to TRBJ1-1, with D uncertain. V shed 4 bases and J shed 0 bases, with 12 bases lying between them. The germline V gene has CDR1 LNHDA and CDR2 SQIVND (reference sequence). The CDR3 is made up of 15 amino acids. CDR3 bases: TGTGCCAGTAGTAGGCCAACAGTATTGAACACTGAAGCTTTCTTT. Its protein is CASSRPTVLNTEAFF.

V is TRBV5-1 and J is TRBJ1-1; D is unresolved. This CDR3 comprises 14 residues. Germline CDR1 SGHRS, CDR2 YFSETQ. The V and J ends lost 6 bases and 2 bases respectively, with 14 bases between them. The CDR3 is CASTPQAFNTEAFF. CDR3 DNA sequence: TGCGCCAGCACCCCCCAGGCCTTCAACACTGAAGCTTTCTTT.

The chain combines TRBV18 with TRBJ2-7; TRBD1 might be the D (5 bases). Germline assignment: CDR1 KGHSH and CDR2 LQKENI. The V and J ends lost 6 bases and 3 bases respectively, with 12 bases between them. This CDR3 has 13 amino acids. Here the CDR3 DNA reads TGTGCCAGCTCCCCCTCGACAGACTACGAGCAGTACTTC. Translating it yields CASSPSTDYEQYF.

The chain has TRBV20-1 and TRBJ2-7, with 8 bases lining up with TRBD1. CDR1 is DFQATT, CDR2 SNEGSKA, per germline (reference sequence). Germline trimming cut 3 bases from V and 2 bases from J; bases unmatched to any gene: 6. There are 14 residues in the CDR3. The CDR3 sequence is CSASRTGSPYEQYF. The CDR3 bases are TGCAGTGCTAGTAGGACAGGGTCCCCCTACGAGCAGTACTTC.

This clone turned up a few times. The J gene is TRBJ2-2, the V gene TRBV7-2, with D maybe TRBD1 (5 bases). Trimming cost V 1 base and J 5 bases, with 11 bases left between them. CDR3 length equals 15 residues. Germline lookup yields CDR1 SGHTA and CDR2 FQGNSA. This CDR3 is CASSLEGIFTGELFF. Here the CDR3 DNA reads TGTGCCAGCAGCTTAGAGGGGATATTTACCGGGGAGCTGTTTTTT.

The chain is built from TRBV6-5 and TRBJ1-1, with D perhaps matching TRBD1 (6 bases). V lost 8 bases and J lost 2, with 15 bases in between. The V gene's germline CDR1 is MNHEY and CDR2 SVGAGI. This CDR3 contains 14 residues. The CDR3 protein is CASVIGTLNTEAFF. The CDR3 bases are TGTGCCAGCGTCATCGGGACACTTAACACTGAAGCTTTCTTT.

In its sample, this clone was seen a few times. This sequence joins TRBV19 and TRBJ1-5; D is perhaps TRBD1 (5 bases). CDR1 is LNHDA, CDR2 SQIVND, per germline (reference sequence). The CDR3 contains 14 residues. Trimming removed 8 bases from V and 3 bases from J, with 14 bases in between. This chain's CDR3 is CASSPDSLNQPQHF. The CDR3, as DNA: TGTGCCAGTTCTCCAGACAGTCTCAATCAGCCCCAGCATTTT.

V gene TRBV7-3 combines with J gene TRBJ1-1; TRBD1 is a possible D gene (6 bases). This CDR3 spans 13 amino acids. V gave up 1 base and J gave up 7 bases, with 10 bases separating them. Per germline, CDR1 SGHTA and CDR2 FQGTGA. CDR3 sequence (DNA): TGTGCCAGCAGCTTAATGTCGGACAGTGAAGCTTTCTTT. The encoded protein is CASSLMSDSEAFF.

The V and J genes are TRBV6-2 or TRBV6-3 and TRBJ1-5; D is ambiguous. In germline, CDR1 is MNHEY, CDR2 SVGEGT. Trimming removed 2 bases at V and 3 bases at J, with 8 bases between. The CDR3 covers 14 residues. CDR3 loop: CASSYRGFNQPQHF. For the CDR3, the DNA is TGTGCCAGCAGTTACAGAGGGTTCAATCAGCCCCAGCATTTT.

The gene calls are TRBV15 and TRBJ1-5; a possible D gene is TRBD1 (6 bases). Trimming stripped 4 bases from V and 2 bases from J, with 24 bases between. Per the germline V gene, CDR1 is LNHNV and CDR2 is YYDKDF (reference sequence). The CDR3 has 19 residues. CDR3 nucleotides: TGTGCCACCAGCACAGAGCGGCTTTTCAGGGGCGAAGGCAATCAGCCCCAGCATTTT. Translating it yields CATSTERLFRGEGNQPQHF.

The genes are TRBV24-1 and TRBJ2-2, with D possibly being TRBD1 (5 bases). The CDR3 length is 15 residues. The germline CDR1 and CDR2 sequences are KGHDR and SFDVKD. Trimming took off 3 bases at V and 2 bases at J, with 9 bases between the two ends. Here the CDR3 DNA reads TGTGCCACCAGTGATGCTGACAGAAACACCGGGGAGCTGTTTTTT. Its protein is CATSDADRNTGELFF.

J is TRBJ2-5 and V is TRBV9; TRBD2 agrees at 7 bases. V lost 0 bases and J lost 2; bases outside the gene matches: 7. Germline loops: CDR1 SGDLS, CDR2 YYNGEE. This CDR3 spans 16 amino acids. The CDR3 DNA follows: TGTGCCAGCAGCGTAGATGGGGCGGGGGTGCAAGAGACCCAGTACTTC. Its protein is CASSVDGAGVQETQYF.

Many counts were recorded for this clone. V gene TRBV6-1 combines with J gene TRBJ2-7; D unresolved. The germline V gene has CDR1 MNHNS and CDR2 SASEGT. V gave up 2 bases and J gave up 2 bases, with 13 bases separating them. CDR3 length: 15 amino acids. CDR3 protein: CASSESETSAYEQYF. In DNA, the CDR3 is TGTGCCAGCAGTGAATCCGAGACTTCTGCCTACGAGCAGTACTTC.